The 21 T cell receptor beta chains presented below share a single source sample, sequenced in a study of post-analysis software for immune sequencing data. Study outcomes and limitations: Relative to controls, patients had five TRBV segments at higher frequency, with TRBV5-6, TRBV5-1 and TRBV20-1 among these.

What these receptors recognize is not known. Unique molecular identifiers had been added to the TCR beta cDNA libraries. MiXCR, run by TCRdb on the PCR reads, gives a single entry per CDR3 protein. The sample comprises about 150,000 distinct CDR3 sequences, over 25% of which are singletons, and about 1.6% rests with the top ten. The material sequenced was blood. Receptors originate from a girl aged 5-17 years with multiple sclerosis.

In this sample, this clonotype turned up a few times. The chain has TRBV5-1 and TRBJ2-1, with unresolved D. V lost 4 bases and J 9 bases, leaving 14 bases between the germline ends. Germline CDR1 reads SGHRS; CDR2 reads YFSETQ. The CDR3 totals 13 residues. CDR3 in amino acids: CASSKQAETEQFF. The CDR3 DNA is TGCGCCAGCAGCAAACAAGCTGAGACTGAGCAGTTCTTC.

Details on this clonotype: A much larger clonotype is one base distant, so this may be a read error. The V and J genes are TRBV9 and TRBJ2-1; tentatively, D is TRBD1 or TRBD2 (6 bases each). This CDR3 is 11 amino acids long. In germline, CDR1 is SGDLS, CDR2 YYNGEE. The CDR3 DNA reads as TGTGCCAGCAGCAGGGGGGACGAGCGGTTCTTC. It encodes CASSRGDERFF.

Concerning this clonotype itself: A junction boundary mismatches the germline segment, possibly from a read error. This chain uses TRBV27 with TRBJ2-4, with 7 bases that match TRBD2. CDR3 length: 15 residues. Germline values: CDR1 MNHEY, CDR2 SMNVEV (reference sequence). The chain's CDR3 is CASGLSWGGLSIQYF. CDR3 coding DNA: TGTGCCAGCGGTTTATCGTGGGGGGGTTTGTCGATTCAGTACTTC.

This clonotype was counted many times. The V call is TRBV6-6, the J call TRBJ1-5; a possible D gene is TRBD1 (5 bases). The CDR3 contains 15 residues. V gave up 4 bases and J gave up 5 bases, with 15 bases separating them. Per germline, CDR1 MNHNY and CDR2 SVGAGI (reference sequence). CDR3 sequence (DNA): TGTGCCAGCAGTTCCGGGGCCCAAGGTTATCAGCCCCAGCATTTT. It translates to CASSSGAQGYQPQHF.

This clonotype has at least ten counts. This chain links TRBV5-8 with TRBJ2-1; a possible D gene is TRBD2 (5 bases). CDR1 and CDR2 (germline): SGHTS, YDEGEE. This CDR3 is 16 amino acids long. Trimming pared 5 bases from V and 4 bases from J, leaving 19 bases between. CDR3 region: CASSSGFGPPYNEQFF. CDR3 nucleotide sequence: TGTGCCAGCAGTTCGGGATTCGGGCCACCTTACAATGAGCAGTTCTTC.

V usage is TRBV6-6 and J usage is TRBJ1-4, with TRBD1 identical over 10 bases. J was trimmed by 3 bases and V by 5 bases; bases with no gene match: 6. This CDR3 is built from 16 residues. Germline CDR1 MNHNY, CDR2 SVGAGI (reference sequence). This CDR3 is CASSQPDRGANEKLFF. The CDR3 bases are TGTGCCAGCAGTCAACCGGACAGGGGGGCTAATGAAAAACTGTTTTTT.

V gene TRBV20-1 combines with J gene TRBJ2-1, with 8 bases matching TRBD2. Germline V gives CDR1 DFQATT, CDR2 SNEGSKA (reference sequence). The CDR3 is made up of 16 amino acids. Trimming cost V 0 bases and J 8 bases; bases outside gene matches: 12. The CDR3 loop reads CSARDLLIAGRDEQFF. The CDR3 nucleotides read TGCAGTGCTAGAGATCTTTTAATAGCGGGAAGGGATGAGCAGTTCTTC.

This clonotype was seen a few times. The rearrangement links TRBV10-2 to TRBJ2-2; 12 nucleotides align to TRBD2. Per the germline V gene, CDR1 is WSHSY and CDR2 is SAAADI. CDR3 length: 15 residues. The trim removed 8 bases at V and 3 bases at J, leaving 4 bases unmatched. CDR3: CASSTSGSYTGELFF. CDR3 DNA: TGCGCCAGCTCGACTAGCGGGAGCTACACCGGGGAGCTGTTTTTT.

This clonotype was observed a few times. V usage is TRBV30 and J usage is TRBJ2-4; D unresolved. The germline CDR1 and CDR2 sequences are GTSNPN and SVGIG (reference sequence). The CDR3 has 14 amino acids. V lost 4 bases to trimming and J lost 2 bases, with 12 bases between them. This CDR3 reads CAWNAVFTKNIQYF. The CDR3 coding sequence is TGTGCCTGGAACGCGGTTTTTACCAAAAACATTCAGTACTTC.

This clonotype was seen repeatedly, ten times or more. The chain is built from TRBV20-1 and TRBJ1-2, with a possible D match to TRBD1 (6 bases). Germline V lookup: CDR1 DFQATT, CDR2 SNEGSKA (reference sequence). V was pared by 1 base and J by 5 bases, with 14 bases between. The length of the CDR3 is 14 residues. The CDR3, as DNA: TGCAGTGCTAGAGGACAGGACGAAATTTATGGCTACACCTTC. It codes for CSARGQDEIYGYTF.

The chain employs TRBV29-1 and TRBJ1-1; D not certain. Between the trimmed V and J ends, which lost 3 bases and 1 base, there was a span of 6 bases. The germline V gene has CDR1 SQVTM and CDR2 ANQGSEA. CDR3 length: 12 residues. The CDR3 DNA sequence: TGCAGCGTTGACTCAGGGAACACTGAAGCTTTCTTT. As protein: CSVDSGNTEAFF.

This clonotype was observed once. An end of the junction differs from the germline gene, which may be a read error. The V gene is TRBV6-2 or TRBV6-3, the J gene TRBJ1-5; tentatively, D is TRBD1 (6 bases). Per the germline V gene, CDR1 is MNHEY and CDR2 is SVGEGT. The CDR3 is 17 amino acids. The CDR3 DNA sequence: TGTGCCAGCAGTTACCATTTACAGGGAAGGTGGAATCAGCTCCAGCATTTT. Its translation: CASSYHLQGRWNQLQHF.

This clonotype has just a few counts. CDR3: CASGPAVSGQETQYF. For the CDR3, the DNA is TGCGCCAGCGGTCCTGCGGTTAGCGGGCAAGAGACCCAGTACTTC. The rearrangement joins TRBV5-1 to TRBJ2-5; TRBD2 aligns across 7 bases. With V trimmed by 7 bases and J by 2 bases, 11 bases remained unmatched. CDR3 size: 15 residues. Per the germline V gene, CDR1 is SGHRS and CDR2 is YFSETQ.

This clonotype appeared many times. The chain couples TRBV12-3 or TRBV12-4 to TRBJ2-1; tentatively, D is TRBD2 (5 bases). With 7 bases removed from V and 7 bases from J, the gap between germline ends came to 17 bases. This CDR3 has 14 amino acids. This chain's CDR3 is CASNGPTIGNEQFF. Here the CDR3 DNA reads TGTGCCAGCAATGGGCCGACTATCGGTAATGAGCAGTTCTTC.

This clonotype has just a few counts. J is TRBJ2-1 and V is TRBV20-1; TRBD2 agrees at 7 bases. Germline trimming cut 7 bases from V and 4 bases from J; bases unmatched to any gene: 13. This CDR3 is 15 amino acids long. Germline V gene sequence: CDR1 DFQATT, CDR2 SNEGSKA (reference sequence). The CDR3 region has the DNA TGCAGTGTTAGCGCGCGCGGGAGTGGGTACAATGAGCAGTTCTTC. Encoded protein: CSVSARGSGYNEQFF.

This clonotype was observed a few times. The chain links TRBV7-6 to TRBJ2-3, with D possibly matching TRBD2 (6 bases). This CDR3 contains 15 residues. The ends were cut back, 2 bases at V and 2 bases at J, with 11 bases in the middle. Germline V gene sequence: CDR1 SGHVS, CDR2 FNYEAQ. CDR3 in DNA: TGTGCCAGCAGCTTATATGCTAGCGCCACAGATACGCAGTATTTT. This encodes CASSLYASATDTQYF.

This clonotype was recorded at least ten times. The rearrangement joins TRBV6-5 to TRBJ2-7; a possible D gene is TRBD1 (6 bases). This CDR3 region has 13 residues. V was pared by 8 bases and J by 6 bases, with 17 bases between. Per germline, CDR1 MNHEY and CDR2 SVGAGI. CDR3 protein: CASFQGREGEQYF. The CDR3 bases are TGTGCCAGCTTTCAGGGGCGAGAAGGCGAGCAGTACTTC.

Details on this clonotype: Possible read error: a much larger clone is one base away. The chain combines TRBV12-3 or TRBV12-4 with TRBJ2-5, with 10 nucleotides matching TRBD2. The CDR3 has 14 amino acids. CDR3 amino acids: CASSLAGGGDEQYF. CDR3 coding DNA: TGTGCCAGCAGCTTAGCGGGGGGCGGCGATGAGCAGTACTTC.

V gene TRBV20-1 combines with J gene TRBJ1-2; D is possibly TRBD1 (6 bases). From germline, CDR1 is DFQATT and CDR2 SNEGSKA (reference sequence). Trimming stripped 3 bases from V and 7 bases from J, with 15 bases between. This CDR3 is built from 13 residues. The CDR3 region has the DNA TGCAGTGCTAGGAGGCAGGGGATGGGTGGCTACACCTTC. As protein: CSARRQGMGGYTF.

The chain has TRBV20-1 and TRBJ2-5; D gene ambiguous. The CDR3 covers 11 residues. Trimming removed 4 bases at V and 1 base at J, with 4 bases between. Germline lookup yields CDR1 DFQATT and CDR2 SNEGSKA (reference sequence). Here the CDR3 reads CSAKLQETQYF. CDR3 bases: TGCAGTGCTAAGCTCCAAGAGACCCAGTACTTC.

On this clonotype itself: As the CDR3 is not closed by the conserved phenylalanine or tryptophan, this likely results from a read error. The rearrangement uses TRBV7-8 and TRBJ2-1, with 11 bases that match TRBD1. Germline values: CDR1 SGHVS, CDR2 FQNEAQ. This CDR3 comprises 16 residues. V shed 1 base, J shed 6 bases, and the junction held 5 bases outside the gene matches. The CDR3 here is CASSLVPGQGANEQFV. The CDR3 DNA follows: TGTGCCAGCAGCTTAGTGCCCGGACAGGGGGCCAATGAGCAGTTCGTC.